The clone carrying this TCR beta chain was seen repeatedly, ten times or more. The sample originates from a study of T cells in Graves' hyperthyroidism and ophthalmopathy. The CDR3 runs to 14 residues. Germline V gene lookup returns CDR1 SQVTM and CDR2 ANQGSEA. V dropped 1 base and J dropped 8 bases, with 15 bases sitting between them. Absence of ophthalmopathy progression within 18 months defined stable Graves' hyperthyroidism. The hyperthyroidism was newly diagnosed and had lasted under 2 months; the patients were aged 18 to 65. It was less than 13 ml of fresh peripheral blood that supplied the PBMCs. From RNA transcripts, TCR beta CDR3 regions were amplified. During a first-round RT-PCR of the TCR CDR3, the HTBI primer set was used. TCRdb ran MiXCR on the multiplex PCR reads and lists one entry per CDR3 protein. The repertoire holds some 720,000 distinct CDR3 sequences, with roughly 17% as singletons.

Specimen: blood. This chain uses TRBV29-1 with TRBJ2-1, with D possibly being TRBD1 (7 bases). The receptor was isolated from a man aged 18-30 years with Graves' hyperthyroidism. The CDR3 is CSVEGQGGRDEQFF. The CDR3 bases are TGCAGCGTTGAAGGCCAGGGGGGTCGGGATGAGCAGTTCTTC.